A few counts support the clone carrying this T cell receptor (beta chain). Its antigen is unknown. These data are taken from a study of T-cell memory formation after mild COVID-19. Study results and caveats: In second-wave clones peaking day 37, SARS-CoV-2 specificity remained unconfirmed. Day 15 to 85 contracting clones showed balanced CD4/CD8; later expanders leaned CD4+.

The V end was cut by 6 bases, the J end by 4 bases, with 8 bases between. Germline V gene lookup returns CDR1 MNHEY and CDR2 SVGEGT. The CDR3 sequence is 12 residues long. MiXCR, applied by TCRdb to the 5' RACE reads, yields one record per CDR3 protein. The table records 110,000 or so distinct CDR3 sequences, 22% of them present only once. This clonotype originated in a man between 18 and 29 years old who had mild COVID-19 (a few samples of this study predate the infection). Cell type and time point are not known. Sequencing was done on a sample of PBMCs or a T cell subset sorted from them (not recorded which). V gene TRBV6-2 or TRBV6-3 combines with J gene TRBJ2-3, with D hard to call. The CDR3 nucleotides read TGTGCCAGCAGGCTAGGCCCAGATACGCAGTATTTT. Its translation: CASRLGPDTQYF.